These T cell receptor beta chains were read from a single sample in a study of CD8+ T cells in alopecia areata. Method: immunoSEQ multiplex PCR; TCRdb's copy keeps in-frame clones and lacks some. Of around 100,000 clones in the sample, roughly 50% are singletons; the top ten hold 9% to 15%. Sequenced material: CD8+ T cells sorted from blood, taken at week 24, from a patient treated with tofacitinib. These receptors were obtained from a human donor with alopecia areata. Each CDR3 is given with its conserved first and last residue. D genes are given only for firm matches. The size field is filled for only some rows; it gives once, few, many or a size class.

V	J	D	size	CDR3	DNA
TRBV6-1	TRBJ1-5	NA	few	CASSASVGSNQPQHF	TGTGCCAGCAGTGCCTCTGTGGGGAGCAATCAGCCCCAGCATTTT
TRBV15	TRBJ1-1	NA	few	CATSEGGRWGMNTEAFF	TGTGCCACCAGCGAGGGGGGCAGATGGGGCATGAACACTGAAGCTTTCTTT
TRBV6-5	TRBJ2-3	TRBD2	NA	CASSYWGGYATQYF	TGTGCCAGCAGTTACTGGGGGGGTTATGCTACGCAGTATTTT
TRBV5-4	TRBJ2-1	NA	NA	CASSLVGEQFF	TGTGCCAGCAGCTTGGTTGGTGAGCAGTTCTTC
TRBV5-6	TRBJ2-5	NA	NA	CASSAPGKGVVRETQYF	TGTGCCAGCAGCGCACCGGGAAAGGGGGTGGTTCGGGAGACCCAGTACTTC
TRBV9	TRBJ1-1	NA	NA	CASSPWGGVMNTEAFF	TGTGCCAGCAGCCCATGGGGAGGGGTTATGAACACTGAAGCTTTCTTT
TRBV30	TRBJ2-3	NA	NA	CAWSVVWGESTDTQYF	TGTGCCTGGAGTGTAGTTTGGGGGGAGAGCACAGATACGCAGTATTTT
TRBV7-9	TRBJ2-1	TRBD2	once	CASSALGLANNEQFF	TGTGCCAGCAGCGCGTTGGGACTAGCTAACAATGAGCAGTTCTTC
TRBV29-1	TRBJ2-2	TRBD1	NA	CSGSGTENTGELFF	TGCAGCGGCTCCGGGACAGAGAACACCGGGGAGCTGTTTTTT
TRBV2	TRBJ1-2	TRBD1	NA	CASGGGGDYGYTF	TGTGCCAGCGGGGGAGGGGGCGACTATGGCTACACCTTC
TRBV2	TRBJ1-1	NA	few	CASTQTIGPEAFF	TGTGCCAGCACCCAAACAATTGGGCCTGAAGCTTTCTTT
TRBV6-4	TRBJ2-3	TRBD1	many	CASSVEQGETDTQYF	TGTGCCAGCAGTGTGGAACAGGGGGAGACAGATACGCAGTATTTT
TRBV6-1	TRBJ1-1	NA	NA	CASREVQGAFF	TGTGCCAGCAGGGAGGTACAGGGAGCTTTCTTT
TRBV6-5	TRBJ2-7	TRBD2	NA	CASSLASGGFDEQYF	TGTGCCAGCAGTCTCGCTAGCGGGGGGTTCGACGAGCAGTACTTC
TRBV27	TRBJ1-3	NA	NA	CASSFQGTVGNTIYF	TGTGCCAGCAGTTTCCAGGGCACAGTTGGAAACACCATATATTTT
TRBV27	TRBJ2-3	TRBD2	NA	CASSPLAGGPTDTQYF	TGTGCCAGCAGTCCACTAGCGGGGGGGCCTACAGATACGCAGTATTTT
TRBV7-6	TRBJ1-1	NA	NA	CASSAGFEGTEAFF	TGTGCCAGCAGCGCAGGGTTTGAGGGCACTGAAGCTTTCTTT
TRBV30	TRBJ1-3	NA	NA	CAWSGQAFSGNTIYF	TGTGCCTGGAGTGGTCAGGCATTCTCTGGAAACACCATATATTTT
TRBV6-5	TRBJ1-1	TRBD1	few	CASSYSLDRGNTEAFF	TGTGCCAGCAGTTACTCCCTGGACAGGGGTAACACTGAAGCTTTCTTT
TRBV6-5	TRBJ1-1	NA	NA	CASSYLEGVTEAFF	TGTGCCAGCAGTTACTTGGAGGGTGTCACTGAAGCTTTCTTT
TRBV7-8	TRBJ2-7	NA	NA	CASSLYTYEQYF	TGTGCCAGCAGCTTATACACCTACGAGCAGTACTTC
TRBV19	TRBJ1-2	NA	few	CASSIGGYYGYTF	TGTGCCAGTAGTATCGGAGGGTACTATGGCTACACCTTC
TRBV7-3	TRBJ1-6	TRBD1	NA	CASSLGDRASPLHF	TGTGCCAGCAGCCTAGGGGACAGGGCTTCACCCCTCCACTTT
TRBV7-2	TRBJ2-6	TRBD1	few	CASSLAVQGAPGANVLTF	TGTGCCAGCAGCTTAGCAGTCCAGGGGGCGCCTGGGGCCAACGTCCTGACTTTC
TRBV5-6	TRBJ2-7	NA	NA	CASSFRGAYEQYF	TGTGCCAGCAGTTTCAGAGGGGCCTACGAGCAGTACTTC
TRBV13	TRBJ1-1	NA	NA	CASSLAREDGAFF	TGTGCCAGCAGCTTAGCCAGGGAAGATGGAGCTTTCTTT
TRBV5-6	TRBJ2-7	NA	NA	CASSSGEHEQYF	TGTGCCAGCAGCTCAGGGGAGCACGAGCAGTACTTC
TRBV5-1	TRBJ2-1	NA	NA	CASTQGNEQFF	TGCGCCAGCACGCAGGGAAATGAGCAGTTCTTC
TRBV25-1	TRBJ2-7	TRBD1	NA	CASSVDRGYEQYF	TGTGCCAGCAGTGTGGACAGGGGCTACGAGCAGTACTTC
TRBV23-1	TRBJ1-5	NA	few	CASGPDPPKEPQHF	TGCGCCAGCGGCCCGGACCCCCCAAAGGAGCCCCAGCATTTT
TRBV11-1	TRBJ2-1	NA	NA	CASSRPGGYEQFF	TGTGCCAGCAGCCGACCCGGCGGGTATGAGCAGTTCTTC
TRBV13	TRBJ1-2	NA	NA	CASSLAVTGFYGYTF	TGTGCCAGCAGCTTAGCTGTGACGGGTTTCTATGGCTACACCTTC
TRBV4-3	TRBJ2-7	NA	NA	CASSQDLVVEQYF	TGCGCCAGCAGCCAAGACCTAGTCGTTGAGCAGTACTTC
TRBV6-5	TRBJ2-7	NA	NA	CASSLGTSAYEQYF	TGTGCCAGCAGCCTCGGGACATCAGCCTACGAGCAGTACTTC
TRBV7-8	TRBJ2-2	NA	few	CASSFLARDTGELFF	TGTGCCAGCAGCTTTCTAGCGAGGGACACCGGGGAGCTGTTTTTT
TRBV2	TRBJ2-2	NA	NA	CASSSTRTGELFF	TGTGCCAGCAGTTCAACTCGCACCGGGGAGCTGTTTTTT
TRBV18	TRBJ2-1	NA	few	CASSPLEANEQFF	TGTGCCAGCTCACCACTCGAGGCGAATGAGCAGTTCTTC
TRBV7-9	TRBJ2-3	TRBD1	NA	CASSPTGGPDTQYF	TGTGCCAGCAGCCCCACAGGGGGCCCAGATACGCAGTATTTT
TRBV6-1	TRBJ1-5	NA	NA	CASSEETELLVSQPQHF	TGTGCCAGCAGTGAAGAAACGGAGCTTCTTGTAAGTCAGCCCCAGCATTTT
TRBV27	TRBJ1-4	TRBD1	few	CASSFRGGNEKLFF	TGTGCCAGCAGTTTCAGGGGGGGTAATGAAAAACTGTTTTTT
TRBV30	TRBJ2-3	NA	NA	CAWSVWQPDTQYF	TGTGCCTGGAGTGTATGGCAGCCAGATACGCAGTATTTT
TRBV27	TRBJ1-1	NA	NA	CASSFGENTEAFF	TGTGCCAGCAGTTTCGGGGAGAACACTGAAGCTTTCTTT
TRBV14	TRBJ2-6	NA	NA	CASSPAGANVLTF	TGTGCCAGCAGCCCCGCTGGGGCCAACGTCCTGACTTTC
TRBV11-1	TRBJ2-5	NA	few	CASSDQEAAVETQYF	TGTGCCAGCAGCGATCAGGAGGCGGCCGTAGAGACCCAGTACTTC
TRBV13	TRBJ2-7	NA	once	CASSLVGAYEQYF	TGTGCCAGCAGCTTAGTGGGGGCCTACGAGCAGTACTTC
TRBV13	TRBJ2-7	TRBD1	NA	CASSFGTGDSEGDF	TGTGCCAGCAGCTTTGGGACAGGGGACTCTGAGGGAGACTTC
TRBV29-1	TRBJ1-2	TRBD1	few	CSVEGTGDGYTF	TGCAGCGTTGAAGGGACAGGGGACGGCTACACCTTC
TRBV11-2	TRBJ2-3	NA	NA	CASSSLGGGFGTDTQYF	TGTGCCAGCAGCTCCCTAGGGGGGGGGTTTGGCACAGATACGCAGTATTTT
TRBV15	TRBJ2-7	TRBD1	medium-sized	CATSRDRTGGYEQYF	TGTGCCACCAGCAGAGATCGGACAGGGGGCTACGAGCAGTACTTC